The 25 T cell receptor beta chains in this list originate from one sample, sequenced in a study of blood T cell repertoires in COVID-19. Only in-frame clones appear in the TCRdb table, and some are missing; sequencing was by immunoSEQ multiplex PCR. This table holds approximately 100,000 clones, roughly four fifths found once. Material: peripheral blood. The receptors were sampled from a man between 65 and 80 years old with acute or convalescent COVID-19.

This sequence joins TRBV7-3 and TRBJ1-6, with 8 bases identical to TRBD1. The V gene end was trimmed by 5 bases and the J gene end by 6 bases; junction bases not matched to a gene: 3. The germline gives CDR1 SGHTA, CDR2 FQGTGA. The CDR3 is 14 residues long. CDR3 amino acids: CASSATGGNSPLHF. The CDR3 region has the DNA TGTGCCAGCAGCGCCACAGGGGGTAATTCACCCCTCCACTTT.

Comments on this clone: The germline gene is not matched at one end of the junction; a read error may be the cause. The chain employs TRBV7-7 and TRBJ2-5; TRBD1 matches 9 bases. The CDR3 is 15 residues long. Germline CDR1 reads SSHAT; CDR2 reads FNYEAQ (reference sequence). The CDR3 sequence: CASSLSTGGQETQYF. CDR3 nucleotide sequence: TGTGCTAGCAGCTTATCGACAGGGGGCCAAGAGACCCAGTACTTC. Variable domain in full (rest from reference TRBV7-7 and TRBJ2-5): GAGVSQSPRYKVTKRGQDVTLRCDPISSHATLYWYQQALGQGPEFLTYFNYEAQPDKSGLPSDRFSAERPEGSISTLTIQRTEQRDSAMYRCASSLSTGGQETQYFGPGTRLLVL.

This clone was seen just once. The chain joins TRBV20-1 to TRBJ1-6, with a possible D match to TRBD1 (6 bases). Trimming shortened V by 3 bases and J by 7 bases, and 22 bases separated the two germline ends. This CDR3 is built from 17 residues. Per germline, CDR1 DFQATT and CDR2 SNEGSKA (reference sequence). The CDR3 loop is CSASWGGYRTANSPLHF. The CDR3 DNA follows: TGCAGTGCTAGTTGGGGGGGCTACAGAACCGCGAATTCACCCCTCCACTTT.

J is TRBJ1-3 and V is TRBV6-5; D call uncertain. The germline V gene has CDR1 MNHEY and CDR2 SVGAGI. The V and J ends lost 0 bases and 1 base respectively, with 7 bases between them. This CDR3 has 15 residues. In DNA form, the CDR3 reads TGTGCCAGCAGTTACTCATTCCAATCTGGAAACACCATATATTTT. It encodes CASSYSFQSGNTIYF.

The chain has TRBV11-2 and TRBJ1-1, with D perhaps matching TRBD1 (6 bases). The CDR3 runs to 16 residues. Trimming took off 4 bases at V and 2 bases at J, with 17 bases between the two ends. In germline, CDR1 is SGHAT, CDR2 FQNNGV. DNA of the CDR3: TGTGCCAGCAGCTCCCATCTCCCCAGGGGCAACACTGAAGCTTTCTTT. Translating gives CASSSHLPRGNTEAFF.

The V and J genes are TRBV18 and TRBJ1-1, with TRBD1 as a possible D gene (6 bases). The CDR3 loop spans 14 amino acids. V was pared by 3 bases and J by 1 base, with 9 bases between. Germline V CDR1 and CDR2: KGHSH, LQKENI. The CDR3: CASSPWDKNTEAFF. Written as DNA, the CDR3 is TGTGCCAGCTCACCGTGGGACAAGAACACTGAAGCTTTCTTT.

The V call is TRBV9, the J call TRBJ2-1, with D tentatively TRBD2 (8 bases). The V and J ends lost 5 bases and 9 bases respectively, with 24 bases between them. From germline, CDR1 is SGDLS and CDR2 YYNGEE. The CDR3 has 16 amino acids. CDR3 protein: CASRAPGGRDSSEQFF. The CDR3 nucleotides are TGTGCCAGCAGAGCTCCGGGGGGGAGGGACAGTAGTGAGCAGTTCTTC.

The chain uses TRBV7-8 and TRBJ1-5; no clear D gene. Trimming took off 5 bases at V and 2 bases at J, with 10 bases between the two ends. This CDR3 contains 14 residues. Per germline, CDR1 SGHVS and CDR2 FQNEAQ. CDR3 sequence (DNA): TGTGCCAGCAGCGCGTACAGTGGCAATCAGCCCCAGCATTTT. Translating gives CASSAYSGNQPQHF.

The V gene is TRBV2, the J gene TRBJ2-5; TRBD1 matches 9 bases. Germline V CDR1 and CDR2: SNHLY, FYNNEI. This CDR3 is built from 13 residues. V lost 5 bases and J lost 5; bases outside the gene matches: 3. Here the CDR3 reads CASSHRGRETQYF. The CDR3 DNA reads TGTGCCAGCAGTCACAGGGGGCGGGAGACCCAGTACTTC.

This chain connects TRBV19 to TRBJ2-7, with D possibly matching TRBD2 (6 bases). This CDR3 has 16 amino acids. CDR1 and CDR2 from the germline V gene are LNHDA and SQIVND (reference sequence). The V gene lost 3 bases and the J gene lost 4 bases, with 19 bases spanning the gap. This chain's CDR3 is CASSIATPGLTYEQYF. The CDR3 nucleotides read TGTGCCAGTAGTATTGCTACTCCGGGACTTACTTACGAGCAGTACTTC.

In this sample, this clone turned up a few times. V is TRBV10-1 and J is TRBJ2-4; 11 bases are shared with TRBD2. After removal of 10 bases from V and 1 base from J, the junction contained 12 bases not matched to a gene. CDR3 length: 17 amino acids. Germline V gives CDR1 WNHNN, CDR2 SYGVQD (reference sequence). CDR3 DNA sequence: TGCGCCACCCCGGAAATAGCGGGGGGGCTCGCCAAAAACATTCAGTACTTC. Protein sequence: CATPEIAGGLAKNIQYF.

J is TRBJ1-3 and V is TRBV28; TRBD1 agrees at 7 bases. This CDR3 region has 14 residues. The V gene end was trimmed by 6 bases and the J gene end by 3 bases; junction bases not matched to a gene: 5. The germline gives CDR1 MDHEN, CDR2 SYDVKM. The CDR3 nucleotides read TGTGCCAGCAGCCGAGGGACAGTTGGAAACACCATATATTTT. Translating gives CASSRGTVGNTIYF.

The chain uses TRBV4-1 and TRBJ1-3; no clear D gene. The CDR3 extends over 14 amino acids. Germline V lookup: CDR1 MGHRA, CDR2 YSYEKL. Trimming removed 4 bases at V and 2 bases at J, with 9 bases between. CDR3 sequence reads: CASSPGSPGNTIYF. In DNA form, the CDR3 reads TGCGCCAGCAGCCCCGGGTCGCCTGGAAACACCATATATTTT.

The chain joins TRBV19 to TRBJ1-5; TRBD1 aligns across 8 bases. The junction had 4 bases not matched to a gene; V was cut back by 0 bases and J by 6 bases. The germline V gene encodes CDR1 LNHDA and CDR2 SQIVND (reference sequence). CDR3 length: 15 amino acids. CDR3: CASSIDQGAGQPQHF. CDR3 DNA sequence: TGTGCCAGTAGTATAGATCAGGGGGCTGGTCAGCCCCAGCATTTT.

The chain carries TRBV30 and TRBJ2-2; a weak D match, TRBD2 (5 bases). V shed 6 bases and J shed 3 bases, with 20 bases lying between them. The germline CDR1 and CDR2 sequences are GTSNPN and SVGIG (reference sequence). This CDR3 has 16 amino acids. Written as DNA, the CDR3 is TGTGCCTGTCAACGGTTTGGGAGTCGGGACACCGGGGAGCTGTTTTTT. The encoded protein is CACQRFGSRDTGELFF.

The CDR3 spells CASSDLQGVNSPLHF. CDR3 DNA: TGTGCCAGCAGTGATTTACAGGGTGTTAATTCACCCCTCCACTTT. V usage is TRBV2 and J usage is TRBJ1-6; TRBD1 is a possible D gene (6 bases). The CDR3 consists of 15 residues. Germline V gene lookup returns CDR1 SNHLY and CDR2 FYNNEI. Deletions cut 3 bases from V and 6 bases from J, with 12 bases between.

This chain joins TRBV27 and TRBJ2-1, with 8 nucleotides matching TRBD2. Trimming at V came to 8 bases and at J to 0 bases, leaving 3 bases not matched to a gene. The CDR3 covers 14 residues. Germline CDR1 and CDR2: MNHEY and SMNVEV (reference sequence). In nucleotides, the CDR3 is TGTGCCAGCTCCCGGGAGGGCTCCTACAATGAGCAGTTCTTC. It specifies CASSREGSYNEQFF.

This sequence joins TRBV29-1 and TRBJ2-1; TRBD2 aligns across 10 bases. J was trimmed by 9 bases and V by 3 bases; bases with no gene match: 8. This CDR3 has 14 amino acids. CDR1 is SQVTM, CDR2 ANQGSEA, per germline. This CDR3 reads CSVEPSGSAGEQFF. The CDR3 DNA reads TGCAGCGTTGAGCCTAGCGGGAGTGCGGGTGAGCAGTTCTTC.

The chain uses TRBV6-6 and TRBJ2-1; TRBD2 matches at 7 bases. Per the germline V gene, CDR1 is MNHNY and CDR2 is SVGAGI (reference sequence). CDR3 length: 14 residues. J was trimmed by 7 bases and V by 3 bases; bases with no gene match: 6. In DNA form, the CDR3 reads TGTGCCAGCAGTTATGATCGGACTAGTAATGAGCAGTTCTTC. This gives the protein CASSYDRTSNEQFF.

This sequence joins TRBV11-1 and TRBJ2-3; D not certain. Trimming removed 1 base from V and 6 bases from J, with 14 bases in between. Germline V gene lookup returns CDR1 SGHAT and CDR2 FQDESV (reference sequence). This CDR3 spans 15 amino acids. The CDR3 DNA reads TGTGCCAGCAGCTTAGAGAACGGTTTGCCGGATACGCAGTATTTT. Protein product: CASSLENGLPDTQYF.

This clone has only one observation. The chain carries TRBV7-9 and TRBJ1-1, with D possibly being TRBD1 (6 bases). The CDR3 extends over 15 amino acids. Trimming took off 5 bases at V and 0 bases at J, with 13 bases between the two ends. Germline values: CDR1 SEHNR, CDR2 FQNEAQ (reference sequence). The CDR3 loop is CASSDAGTMNTEAFF. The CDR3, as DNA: TGTGCCAGCAGCGACGCCGGGACAATGAACACTGAAGCTTTCTTT. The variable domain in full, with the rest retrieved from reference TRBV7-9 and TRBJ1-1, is DTGVSQNPRHKITKRGQNVTFRCDPISEHNRLYWYRQTLGQGPEFLTYFQNEAQLEKSRLLSDRFSAERPKGSFSTLEIQRTEQGDSAMYLCASSDAGTMNTEAFFGQGTRLTVV.

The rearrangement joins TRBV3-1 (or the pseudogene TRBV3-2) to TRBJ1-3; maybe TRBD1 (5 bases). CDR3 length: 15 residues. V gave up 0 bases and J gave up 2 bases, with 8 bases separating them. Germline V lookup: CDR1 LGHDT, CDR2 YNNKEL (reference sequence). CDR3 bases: TGTGCCAGCAGCCAAGACCAGGGTGCTGGAAACACCATATATTTT. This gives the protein CASSQDQGAGNTIYF.

In DNA form, the CDR3 reads TGTGCCAGCAGCTTATTCGGGGCAGGGGTCTCCTACGAGCAGTACTTC. This codes for CASSLFGAGVSYEQYF. V gene TRBV7-3 combines with J gene TRBJ2-7; D is perhaps TRBD1 (6 bases). V was shortened by 2 bases and J by 0 bases, with 14 bases between the two germline ends. CDR1 is SGHTA, CDR2 FQGTGA, per germline. The CDR3 runs to 16 residues.

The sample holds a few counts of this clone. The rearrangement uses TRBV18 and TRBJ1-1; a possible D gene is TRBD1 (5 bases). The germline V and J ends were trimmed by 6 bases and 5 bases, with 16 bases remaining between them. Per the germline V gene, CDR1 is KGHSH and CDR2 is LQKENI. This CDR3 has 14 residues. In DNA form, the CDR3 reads TGTGCCAGCTCTCTTTGGAGGGACTTAACTGAAGCTTTCTTT. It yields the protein CASSLWRDLTEAFF.

The DNA of the CDR3 is TGTGCCAGCAGGGGACAGGGGGCCGGTGACACTGAAGCTTTCTTT. Protein sequence: CASRGQGAGDTEAFF. This chain connects TRBV6-5 to TRBJ1-1; 12 nucleotides match TRBD1. The J segment lost 3 bases and the V segment lost 6 bases, leaving 5 bases of the junction unmatched. Germline V gene sequence: CDR1 MNHEY, CDR2 SVGAGI. The CDR3 is 15 residues long.